Listed below are T cell receptor beta chains from one sample, sequenced in a study of regulatory T cells in long-lasting Graves disease. TCRdb recomputed calls from the multiplex PCR reads with MiXCR, one row per CDR3 protein. The repertoire consists of around 480,000 distinct CDR3 sequences, with roughly 16% occurring once and the leading ten covering more than 9%. These data also formed part of another study, on T cells in Graves' hyperthyroidism and ophthalmopathy.

This specimen was peripheral blood mononuclear cells (PBMCs), taken at new diagnosis, from a patient treated with antithyroid drugs. The receptors were gathered from a middle-aged man with Graves disease. The CDR3 runs from the conserved cysteine through the conserved F or W. Each record gives: clone size, V gene, J gene, D gene, CDR3 protein, CDR3 DNA. A D gene is named only where the DNA matches it firmly. Some rows have no size entry. The others give once, few or many, or a class for an expanded clone.

abundance: NA
v_gene: TRBV28
j_gene: TRBJ2-1
d_gene: TRBD2
CDR3aa: CATVTSGRAYYNEQFF
CDR3nt: TGTGCCACGGTGACTAGCGGGAGGGCCTACTACAATGAGCAGTTCTTC

abundance: many
v_gene: TRBV2
j_gene: TRBJ1-3
d_gene: TRBD1
CDR3aa: CASSFRQGFSGNTIYF
CDR3nt: TGTGCCAGCAGTTTCCGACAGGGCTTCTCTGGAAACACCATATATTTT

abundance: few
v_gene: TRBV14
j_gene: TRBJ2-1
d_gene: TRBD2
CDR3aa: CASSQGLAGSSEQFF
CDR3nt: TGTGCCAGCAGCCAAGGGCTAGCGGGGTCTAGTGAGCAGTTCTTC

abundance: many
v_gene: TRBV5-1
j_gene: TRBJ2-5
d_gene: NA
CDR3aa: CASSWRGDQETQYF
CDR3nt: TGCGCCAGCAGCTGGAGGGGGGATCAAGAGACCCAGTACTTC

abundance: once
v_gene: TRBV28
j_gene: TRBJ1-2
d_gene: NA
CDR3aa: CASSSPGRNSYGYTF
CDR3nt: TGTGCCAGCAGTTCTCCGGGAAGAAACTCCTATGGCTACACCTTC

abundance: few
v_gene: TRBV5-5
j_gene: TRBJ1-6
d_gene: NA
CDR3aa: CASSLEGENSPLHF
CDR3nt: TGTGCCAGCAGCTTGGAGGGGGAAAATTCACCCCTCCACTTT

abundance: many
v_gene: TRBV2
j_gene: TRBJ2-6
d_gene: NA
CDR3aa: CASMGQEGANVLTF
CDR3nt: TGTGCCAGCATGGGCCAGGAAGGGGCCAACGTCCTGACTTTC

abundance: NA
v_gene: TRBV5-6
j_gene: TRBJ2-1
d_gene: TRBD2
CDR3aa: CASSKGTSGRWNEQFF
CDR3nt: TGTGCCAGCAGCAAAGGGACTAGCGGGAGGTGGAATGAGCAGTTCTTC

abundance: NA
v_gene: TRBV11-2
j_gene: TRBJ2-1
d_gene: TRBD1
CDR3aa: CASSLGQGARNEQLF
CDR3nt: TGTGCCAGCAGCTTGGGGCAGGGGGCTAGAAATGAGCAGCTCTTC

abundance: few
v_gene: TRBV7-9
j_gene: TRBJ2-3
d_gene: NA
CDR3aa: CASSSPGSGTDTQYF
CDR3nt: TGTGCCAGCAGCTCCCCGGGGTCGGGCACAGATACGCAGTATTTT

abundance: few
v_gene: TRBV29-1
j_gene: TRBJ2-5
d_gene: NA
CDR3aa: CSVSRNQETQYF
CDR3nt: TGCAGCGTTTCCAGGAACCAAGAGACCCAGTACTTC

abundance: few
v_gene: TRBV7-2
j_gene: TRBJ2-5
d_gene: NA
CDR3aa: CASSSRRTGEETQYF
CDR3nt: TGTGCCAGCAGCTCCAGGAGGACCGGAGAAGAGACCCAGTACTTC

abundance: many
v_gene: TRBV2
j_gene: TRBJ2-2
d_gene: TRBD1
CDR3aa: CASRVPTGIPGELFF
CDR3nt: TGTGCCAGCAGAGTTCCGACAGGGATCCCCGGGGAGCTGTTTTTT

abundance: many
v_gene: TRBV30
j_gene: TRBJ1-6
d_gene: TRBD1
CDR3aa: CAWRDRGPLHF
CDR3nt: TGTGCCTGGAGAGACAGGGGCCCTCTCCACTTT

abundance: few
v_gene: TRBV15
j_gene: TRBJ2-2
d_gene: TRBD2
CDR3aa: CATSRDLRESAGELFF
CDR3nt: TGTGCCACCAGCAGAGATTTGCGGGAGTCGGCCGGGGAGCTGTTTTTT

abundance: many
v_gene: TRBV24-1
j_gene: TRBJ2-5
d_gene: TRBD1
CDR3aa: CATSALLRDRVAKTQYF
CDR3nt: TGTGCCACCAGTGCCCTCCTCCGGGACAGGGTGGCCAAGACCCAGTACTTC

abundance: many
v_gene: TRBV20-1
j_gene: TRBJ2-1
d_gene: TRBD2
CDR3aa: CSARRDPAGESNEQFF
CDR3nt: TGCAGTGCTAGAAGAGATCCAGCGGGAGAATCCAATGAGCAGTTCTTC

abundance: many
v_gene: TRBV3-1
j_gene: TRBJ2-7
d_gene: NA
CDR3aa: CASSQNFYEQYF
CDR3nt: TGTGCCAGCAGCCAGAATTTCTACGAGCAGTACTTC

abundance: many
v_gene: TRBV20-1
j_gene: TRBJ1-2
d_gene: TRBD1
CDR3aa: CSARDVQGAGKNGYTF
CDR3nt: TGCAGTGCTAGAGACGTACAGGGGGCGGGAAAGAATGGCTACACCTTC

abundance: few
v_gene: TRBV6-5
j_gene: TRBJ1-2
d_gene: NA
CDR3aa: CASSYGGAGNYGYTF
CDR3nt: TGTGCCAGCAGTTACGGGGGAGCGGGCAACTATGGCTACACCTTC

abundance: many
v_gene: TRBV28
j_gene: TRBJ2-2
d_gene: TRBD1
CDR3aa: CASSLVGRGRPSNTGELFF
CDR3nt: TGTGCCAGCAGCCTCGTTGGCAGGGGGCGGCCTTCGAACACCGGGGAGCTGTTTTTT

abundance: many
v_gene: TRBV5-1
j_gene: TRBJ2-1
d_gene: NA
CDR3aa: CASSGGTLNLMGEQFF
CDR3nt: TGCGCCAGCAGTGGCGGGACTCTTAATTTGATGGGTGAGCAGTTCTTC

abundance: many
v_gene: TRBV20-1
j_gene: TRBJ1-4
d_gene: NA
CDR3aa: CSARDSGRLNEKLFF
CDR3nt: TGCAGTGCTAGAGATAGCGGCAGACTAAATGAAAAACTGTTTTTT

abundance: few
v_gene: TRBV6-1
j_gene: TRBJ2-5
d_gene: NA
CDR3aa: CASSHGRQLETQYF
CDR3nt: TGTGCCAGCAGTCATGGACGCCAGCTAGAGACCCAGTACTTC

abundance: many
v_gene: TRBV29-1
j_gene: TRBJ2-5
d_gene: NA
CDR3aa: CSVRGYQETQYF
CDR3nt: TGCAGCGTTCGGGGGTACCAAGAGACCCAGTACTTC

abundance: many
v_gene: TRBV11-2
j_gene: TRBJ2-7
d_gene: TRBD2
CDR3aa: CASSFGTSGYEQYF
CDR3nt: TGTGCCAGCAGTTTCGGGACTAGCGGATACGAGCAGTACTTC

abundance: many
v_gene: TRBV3-1
j_gene: TRBJ2-1
d_gene: NA
CDR3aa: CASSRSYPARSNEQFF
CDR3nt: TGTGCCAGCAGCCGTTCATACCCCGCCCGAAGCAATGAGCAGTTCTTC

abundance: few
v_gene: TRBV9
j_gene: TRBJ2-3
d_gene: NA
CDR3aa: CASSVRRRAGTDTQYF
CDR3nt: TGTGCCAGCAGCGTAAGGCGGAGGGCCGGAACAGATACGCAGTATTTT

abundance: many
v_gene: TRBV18
j_gene: TRBJ2-7
d_gene: NA
CDR3aa: CASSPGSEIGQYF
CDR3nt: TGTGCCAGCTCACCAGGCTCCGAAATTGGGCAGTACTTC

abundance: NA
v_gene: TRBV5-1
j_gene: TRBJ2-2
d_gene: TRBD1
CDR3aa: CASRTGTGDTGELFF
CDR3nt: TGCGCCAGCAGGACCGGGACAGGGGACACCGGGGAGCTGTTTTTT

abundance: few
v_gene: TRBV10-3
j_gene: TRBJ1-6
d_gene: NA
CDR3aa: CAISDPGGPSSYNSPLHF
CDR3nt: TGTGCCATCAGCGACCCGGGAGGTCCTAGCTCCTATAATTCACCCCTCCACTTT

abundance: few
v_gene: TRBV20-1
j_gene: TRBJ2-1
d_gene: NA
CDR3aa: CSAEQGLYNEQFF
CDR3nt: TGCAGTGCAGAACAGGGCCTCTACAATGAGCAGTTCTTC

abundance: NA
v_gene: TRBV27
j_gene: TRBJ2-3
d_gene: TRBD2
CDR3aa: CASSLSGTRVGTDTQYF
CDR3nt: TGTGCCAGCAGTTTATCGGGGACTAGGGTGGGGACAGATACGCAGTATTTT

abundance: many
v_gene: TRBV12-3/TRBV12-4
j_gene: TRBJ2-1
d_gene: TRBD2
CDR3aa: CASTSARASGSDNEQFF
CDR3nt: TGTGCCAGCACCTCAGCGCGAGCTAGCGGGAGTGATAATGAGCAGTTCTTC

abundance: many
v_gene: TRBV28
j_gene: TRBJ2-5
d_gene: NA
CDR3aa: CASSLIHQETQYF
CDR3nt: TGTGCCAGCAGTTTGATACACCAAGAGACCCAGTACTTC

abundance: many
v_gene: TRBV12-3/TRBV12-4
j_gene: TRBJ2-4
d_gene: TRBD2
CDR3aa: CASSLTLAGGAKNIQYF
CDR3nt: TGTGCCAGCAGTTTAACCTTAGCGGGAGGGGCCAAAAACATTCAGTACTTC

abundance: NA
v_gene: TRBV20-1
j_gene: TRBJ2-7
d_gene: NA
CDR3aa: CSVPSSARYEQYF
CDR3nt: TGCAGTGTCCCGTCGTCAGCCAGGTACGAGCAGTACTTC

abundance: many
v_gene: TRBV28
j_gene: TRBJ2-3
d_gene: NA
CDR3aa: CASSFQASTDTQYF
CDR3nt: TGTGCCAGCAGTTTCCAGGCTAGCACAGATACGCAGTATTTT

abundance: many
v_gene: TRBV28
j_gene: TRBJ2-3
d_gene: NA
CDR3aa: CATEDSPVTDTQYF
CDR3nt: TGTGCCACCGAGGACTCACCTGTAACAGATACGCAGTATTTT

abundance: many
v_gene: TRBV2
j_gene: TRBJ2-7
d_gene: NA
CDR3aa: CASRADSTYEQYF
CDR3nt: TGTGCCAGCAGGGCTGACAGCACCTACGAGCAGTACTTC

abundance: many
v_gene: TRBV20-1
j_gene: TRBJ2-7
d_gene: TRBD2
CDR3aa: CSTRDQTSGRSYEQYF
CDR3nt: TGCAGTACTAGAGATCAGACTAGCGGGCGCTCCTACGAGCAGTACTTC

abundance: many
v_gene: TRBV27
j_gene: TRBJ1-2
d_gene: NA
CDR3aa: CASSSPPVSIFGYTF
CDR3nt: TGTGCCAGCAGTTCCCCGCCGGTTTCCATCTTTGGCTACACCTTC

abundance: NA
v_gene: TRBV4-1
j_gene: TRBJ2-2
d_gene: NA
CDR3aa: CASSQVTGLGTGELFF
CDR3nt: TGCGCCAGCAGCCAAGTCACGGGGCTCGGCACCGGGGAGCTGTTTTTT

abundance: many
v_gene: TRBV29-1
j_gene: TRBJ2-1
d_gene: TRBD2
CDR3aa: CSDSTSGRPAEQFF
CDR3nt: TGCAGCGATTCTACTAGCGGGAGGCCGGCTGAGCAGTTCTTC

abundance: many
v_gene: TRBV27
j_gene: TRBJ2-7
d_gene: TRBD1
CDR3aa: CASSLRAGTGGISYEQYF
CDR3nt: TGTGCCAGCAGTTTAAGGGCGGGGACAGGGGGGATCTCCTACGAGCAGTACTTC

abundance: NA
v_gene: TRBV20-1
j_gene: TRBJ2-4
d_gene: NA
CDR3aa: CSARGGPDIQYF
CDR3nt: TGCAGTGCTAGGGGGGGGCCGGACATTCAGTACTTC

abundance: many
v_gene: TRBV3-1
j_gene: TRBJ2-1
d_gene: NA
CDR3aa: CASSQEMANRQFF
CDR3nt: TGTGCCAGCAGCCAAGAGATGGCCAACCGCCAGTTCTTC

abundance: many
v_gene: TRBV11-2
j_gene: TRBJ2-1
d_gene: NA
CDR3aa: CASRRPFGALNEQFF
CDR3nt: TGTGCCAGCAGGCGACCTTTCGGTGCTTTGAATGAGCAGTTCTTC